The entry below describes one T cell receptor (beta chain). Its antigen is not known. The data are from a study of T cells in Graves' hyperthyroidism and ophthalmopathy. Patients with uncontrolled infections, other autoimmune diseases, pregnancy or lactation were excluded. The study based diagnoses on clinical symptoms, serum thyroxine and TRAb, thyroid ultrasound and orbital computed tomography. Amplified TCR beta CDR3 regions derived from RNA transcripts. HTBI primers were employed in a first-round RT-PCR of the TCR CDR3. In TCRdb, the multiplex PCR reads were re-called with MiXCR into one record per CDR3 protein. The data contain hundreds of thousands of distinct CDR3 sequences, around 20% of them singletons. Regarding the study as a whole: Most clonotypes expanded in the thyroid (above 0.001) were also present in blood.

Germline values: CDR1 SQVTM, CDR2 ANQGSEA. This CDR3 spans 12 amino acids. V was trimmed by 8 bases and J by 1 base, leaving 11 bases between them. The V gene is TRBV29-1, the J gene TRBJ1-1; D not certain. This receptor was obtained from a man aged 25 to 45 with Graves' ophthalmopathy. The sample was blood. CDR3 protein: CSFIRRNTEAFF. The CDR3 DNA is TGCAGCTTCATTCGGCGGAACACTGAAGCTTTCTTT.